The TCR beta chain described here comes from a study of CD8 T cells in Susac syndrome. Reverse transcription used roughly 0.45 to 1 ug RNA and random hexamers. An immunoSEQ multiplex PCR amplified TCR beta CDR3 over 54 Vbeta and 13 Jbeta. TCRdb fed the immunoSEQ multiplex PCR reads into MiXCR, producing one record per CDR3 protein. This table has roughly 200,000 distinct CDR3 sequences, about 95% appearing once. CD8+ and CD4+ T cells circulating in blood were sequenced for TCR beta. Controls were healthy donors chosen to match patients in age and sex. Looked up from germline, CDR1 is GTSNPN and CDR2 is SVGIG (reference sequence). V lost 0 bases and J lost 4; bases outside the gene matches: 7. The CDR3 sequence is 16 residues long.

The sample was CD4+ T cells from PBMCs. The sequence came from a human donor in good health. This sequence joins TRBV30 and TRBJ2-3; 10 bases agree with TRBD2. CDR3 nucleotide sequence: TGTGCCTGGAGTGTACTTGTGACTAGCGGGCCAGATACGCAGTATTTT. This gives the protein CAWSVLVTSGPDTQYF. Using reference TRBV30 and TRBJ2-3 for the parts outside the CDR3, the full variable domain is SQTIHQWPATLVQPVGSPLSLECTVEGTSNPNLYWYRQAAGRGLQLLFYSVGIGQISSEVPQNLSASRPQDRQFILSSKKLLLSDSGFYLCAWSVLVTSGPDTQYFGPGTRLTVL.